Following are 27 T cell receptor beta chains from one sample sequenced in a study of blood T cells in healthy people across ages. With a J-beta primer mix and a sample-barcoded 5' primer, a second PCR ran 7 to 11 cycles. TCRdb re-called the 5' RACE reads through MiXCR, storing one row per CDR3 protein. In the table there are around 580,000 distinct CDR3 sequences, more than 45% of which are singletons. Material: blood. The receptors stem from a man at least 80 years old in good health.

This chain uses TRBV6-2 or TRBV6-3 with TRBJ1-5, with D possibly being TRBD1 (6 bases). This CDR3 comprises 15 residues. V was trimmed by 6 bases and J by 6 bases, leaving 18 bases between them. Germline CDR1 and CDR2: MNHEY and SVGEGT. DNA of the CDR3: TGTGCCAGCAGGGAACTGGGGGGCTTTGGTCAGCCCCAGCATTTT. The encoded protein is CASRELGGFGQPQHF.

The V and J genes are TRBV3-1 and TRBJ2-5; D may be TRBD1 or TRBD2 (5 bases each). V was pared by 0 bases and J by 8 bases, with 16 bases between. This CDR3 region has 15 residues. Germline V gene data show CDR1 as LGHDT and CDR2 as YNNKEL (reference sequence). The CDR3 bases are TGTGCCAGCAGCCAAGATAGTCTTGAGGGGAGAACCCAGTACTTC. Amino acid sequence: CASSQDSLEGRTQYF.

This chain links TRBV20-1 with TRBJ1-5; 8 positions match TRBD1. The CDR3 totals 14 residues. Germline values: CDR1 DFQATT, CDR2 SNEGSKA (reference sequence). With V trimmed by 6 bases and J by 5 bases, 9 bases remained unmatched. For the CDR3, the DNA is TGCAGTGCGCCTACAGGGGGAGTGGATCAGCCCCAGCATTTT. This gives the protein CSAPTGGVDQPQHF.

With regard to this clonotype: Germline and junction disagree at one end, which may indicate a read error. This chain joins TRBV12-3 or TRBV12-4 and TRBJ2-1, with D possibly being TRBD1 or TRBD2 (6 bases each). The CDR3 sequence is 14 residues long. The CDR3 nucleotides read TGTGCCAGCATCGGGGGCACCACCTACAGTGAGCAGTTCTTC. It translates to CASIGGTTYSEQFF.

In nucleotides, the CDR3 is TGTGCCAGCAGCTTGTTTCGAGGCGCAGAGACTGAAGCTTTCTTT. This translates into CASSLFRGAETEAFF. The chain links TRBV5-8 to TRBJ1-1; no clear D. This CDR3 comprises 15 residues. Trimming left V 1 base short and J 5 bases short, with 15 bases between. The germline V gene has CDR1 SGHTS and CDR2 YDEGEE.

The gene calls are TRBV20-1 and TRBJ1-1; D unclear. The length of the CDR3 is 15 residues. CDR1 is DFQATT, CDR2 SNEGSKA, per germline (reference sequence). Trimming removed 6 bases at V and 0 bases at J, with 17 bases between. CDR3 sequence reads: CSAPLGGPMNTEAFF. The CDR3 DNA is TGCAGTGCCCCCCTGGGCGGGCCAATGAACACTGAAGCTTTCTTT.

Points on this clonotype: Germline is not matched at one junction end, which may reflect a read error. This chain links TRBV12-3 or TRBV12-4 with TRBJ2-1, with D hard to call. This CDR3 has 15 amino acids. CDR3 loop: CASSLIRSSYNEQFF. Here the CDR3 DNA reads TGTGCCAGCAGTTTAATTAGGAGCAGCTACAATGAACAGTTCTTC.

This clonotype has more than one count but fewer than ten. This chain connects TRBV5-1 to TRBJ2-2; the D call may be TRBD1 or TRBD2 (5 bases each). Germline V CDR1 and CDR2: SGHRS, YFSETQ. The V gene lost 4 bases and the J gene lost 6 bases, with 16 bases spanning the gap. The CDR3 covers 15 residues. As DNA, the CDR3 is TGCGCCAGCAGCCCCTCGTCAGGGAGACCCGGGGAGCTGTTTTTT. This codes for CASSPSSGRPGELFF.

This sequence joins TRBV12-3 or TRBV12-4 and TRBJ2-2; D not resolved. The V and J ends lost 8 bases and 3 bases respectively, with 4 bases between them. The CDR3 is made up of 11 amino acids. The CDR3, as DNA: TGTGCCAGCCTTTACACCGGGGAGCTGTTTTTT. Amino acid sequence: CASLYTGELFF.

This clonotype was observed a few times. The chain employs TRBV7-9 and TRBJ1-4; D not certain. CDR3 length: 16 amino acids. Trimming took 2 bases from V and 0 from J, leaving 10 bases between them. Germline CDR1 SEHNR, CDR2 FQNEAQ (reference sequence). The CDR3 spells CASSLSTPATNEKLFF. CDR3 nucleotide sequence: TGTGCCAGCAGCTTATCAACTCCGGCAACTAATGAAAAACTGTTTTTT.

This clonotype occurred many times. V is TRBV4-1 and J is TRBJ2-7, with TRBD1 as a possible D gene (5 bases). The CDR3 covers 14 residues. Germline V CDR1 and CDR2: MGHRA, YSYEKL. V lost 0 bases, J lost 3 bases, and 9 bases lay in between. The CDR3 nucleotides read TGCGCCAGCAGCCAAGAACAGGTTGTCTACGAGCAGTACTTC. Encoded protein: CASSQEQVVYEQYF.

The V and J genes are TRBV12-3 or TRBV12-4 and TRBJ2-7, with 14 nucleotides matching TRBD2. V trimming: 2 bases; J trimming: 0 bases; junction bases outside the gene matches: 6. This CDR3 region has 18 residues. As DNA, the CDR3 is TGTGCCAGCAGTTTATCCGGGACTAGCGGGGGAAGCTCCTACGAGCAGTACTTC. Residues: CASSLSGTSGGSSYEQYF.

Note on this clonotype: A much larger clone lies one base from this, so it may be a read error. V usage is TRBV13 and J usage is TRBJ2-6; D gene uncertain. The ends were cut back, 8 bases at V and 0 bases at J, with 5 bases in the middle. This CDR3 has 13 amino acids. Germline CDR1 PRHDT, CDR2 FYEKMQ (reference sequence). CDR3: CASVRSGANVLTF. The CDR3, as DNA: TGTGCCAGCGTACGCTCTGGGGCCAACGTCCTGACTTTC.

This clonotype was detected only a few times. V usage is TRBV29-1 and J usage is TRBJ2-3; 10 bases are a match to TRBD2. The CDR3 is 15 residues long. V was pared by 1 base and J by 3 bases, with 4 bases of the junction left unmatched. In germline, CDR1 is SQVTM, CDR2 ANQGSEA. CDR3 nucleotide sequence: TGCAGCGTTGAAGGGCTAGCGGGAGTGACAGATACGCAGTATTTT. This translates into CSVEGLAGVTDTQYF.

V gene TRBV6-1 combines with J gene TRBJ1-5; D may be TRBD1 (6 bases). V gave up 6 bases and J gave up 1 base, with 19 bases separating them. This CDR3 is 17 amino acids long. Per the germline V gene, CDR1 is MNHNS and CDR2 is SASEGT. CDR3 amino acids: CASSPGRGRVSNQPQHF. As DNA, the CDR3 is TGTGCCAGCAGCCCGGGGCGGGGGCGAGTGAGCAATCAGCCCCAGCATTTT.

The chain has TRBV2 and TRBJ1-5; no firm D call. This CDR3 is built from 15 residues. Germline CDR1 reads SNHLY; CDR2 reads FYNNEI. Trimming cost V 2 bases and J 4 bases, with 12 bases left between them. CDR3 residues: CASSERTAENQPQHF. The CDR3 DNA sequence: TGTGCCAGCAGTGAACGGACGGCAGAGAATCAGCCCCAGCATTTT.

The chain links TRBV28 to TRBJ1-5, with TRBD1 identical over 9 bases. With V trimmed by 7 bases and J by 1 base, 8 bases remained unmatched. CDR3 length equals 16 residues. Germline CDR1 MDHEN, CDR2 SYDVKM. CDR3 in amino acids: CASKDRGGLSNQPQHF. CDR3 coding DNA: TGTGCCAGCAAAGACAGGGGGGGACTCAGCAATCAGCCCCAGCATTTT.

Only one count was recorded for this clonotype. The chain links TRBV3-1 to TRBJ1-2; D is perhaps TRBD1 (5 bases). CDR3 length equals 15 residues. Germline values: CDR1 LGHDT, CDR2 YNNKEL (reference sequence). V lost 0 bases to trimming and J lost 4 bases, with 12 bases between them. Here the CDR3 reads CASSQDLGTGYGYTF. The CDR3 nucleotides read TGTGCCAGCAGCCAAGACCTGGGCACAGGCTATGGCTACACCTTC.

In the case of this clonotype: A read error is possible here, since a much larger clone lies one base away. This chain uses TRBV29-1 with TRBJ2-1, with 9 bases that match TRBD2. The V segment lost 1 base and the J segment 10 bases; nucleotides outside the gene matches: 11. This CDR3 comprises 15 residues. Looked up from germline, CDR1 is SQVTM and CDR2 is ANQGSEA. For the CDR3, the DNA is TGCAGCGTTGAAGGGGCCGCGGGGGGGCCGTTGGAGCAGTTCTTC. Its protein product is CSVEGAAGGPLEQFF.

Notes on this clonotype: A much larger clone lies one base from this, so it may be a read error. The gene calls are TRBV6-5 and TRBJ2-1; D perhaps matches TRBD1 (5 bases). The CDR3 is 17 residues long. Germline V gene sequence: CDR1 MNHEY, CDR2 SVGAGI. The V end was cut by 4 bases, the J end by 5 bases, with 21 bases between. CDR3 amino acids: CASSSLWLEQENNEQFF. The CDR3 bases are TGTGCCAGCAGTTCCCTCTGGCTGGAACAGGAAAACAATGAGCAGTTCTTC.

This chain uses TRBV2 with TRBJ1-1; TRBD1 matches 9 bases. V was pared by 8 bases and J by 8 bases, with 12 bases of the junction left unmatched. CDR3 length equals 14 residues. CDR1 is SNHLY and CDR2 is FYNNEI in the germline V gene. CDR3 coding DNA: TGTGCCAGCCGTCCGAGGGGGACAGGGTCAGAAGCTTTCTTT. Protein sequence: CASRPRGTGSEAFF.

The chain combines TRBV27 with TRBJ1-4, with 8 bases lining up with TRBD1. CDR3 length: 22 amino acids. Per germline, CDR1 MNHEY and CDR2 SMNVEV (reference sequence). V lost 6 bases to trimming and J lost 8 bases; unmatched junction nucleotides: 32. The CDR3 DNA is TGTGCCAGCAGCAGCCACTTCACACCATACAGGGGGGCCCGGCAGAAAATGGAAAAACTGTTTTTT. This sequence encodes CASSSHFTPYRGARQKMEKLFF.

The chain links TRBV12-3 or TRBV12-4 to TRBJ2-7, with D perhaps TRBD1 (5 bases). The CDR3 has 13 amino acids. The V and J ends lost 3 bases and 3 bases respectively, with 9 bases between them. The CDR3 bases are TGTGCCAGCAGTTTCCGACAGAACTACGAGCAGTACTTC. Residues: CASSFRQNYEQYF.

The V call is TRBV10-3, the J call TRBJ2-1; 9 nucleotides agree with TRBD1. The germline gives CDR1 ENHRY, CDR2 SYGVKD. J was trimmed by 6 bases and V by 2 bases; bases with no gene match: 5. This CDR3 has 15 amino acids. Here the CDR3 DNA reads TGTGCCATCAGTGAGCGGACAGGGGAGAGCAATGAGCAGTTCTTC. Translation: CAISERTGESNEQFF.

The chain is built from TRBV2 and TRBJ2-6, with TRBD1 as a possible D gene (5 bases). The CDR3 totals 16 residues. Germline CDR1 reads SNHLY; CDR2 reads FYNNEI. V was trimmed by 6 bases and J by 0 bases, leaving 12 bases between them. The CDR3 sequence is CASSLERGSGANVLTF. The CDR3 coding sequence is TGTGCCAGCAGCCTCGAAAGGGGCTCTGGGGCCAACGTCCTGACTTTC.

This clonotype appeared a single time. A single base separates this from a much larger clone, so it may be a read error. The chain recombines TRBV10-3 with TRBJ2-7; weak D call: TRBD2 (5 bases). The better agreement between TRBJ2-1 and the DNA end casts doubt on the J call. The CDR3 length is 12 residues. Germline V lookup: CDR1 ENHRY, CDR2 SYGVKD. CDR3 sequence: CANSESGIEQFF. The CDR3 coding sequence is TGTGCCAACAGTGAATCGGGAATTGAGCAGTTCTTC.

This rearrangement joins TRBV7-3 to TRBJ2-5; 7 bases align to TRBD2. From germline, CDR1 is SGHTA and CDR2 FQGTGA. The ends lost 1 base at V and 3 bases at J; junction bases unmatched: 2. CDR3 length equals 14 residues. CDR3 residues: CASSLNGGEETQYF. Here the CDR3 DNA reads TGTGCCAGCAGCTTAAATGGGGGGGAAGAGACCCAGTACTTC.